These 15 T cell receptor beta chains originate from one sample sequenced in a study of CD8 T cells in Susac syndrome. With random hexamers, reverse transcription was performed on roughly 0.45 to 1 ug of RNA. TCRdb re-analysed the immunoSEQ multiplex PCR reads in MiXCR, keeping a single row per CDR3 protein. The table has 350,000 to 550,000 distinct CDR3 sequences, 75% to 90% seen once; the top ten hold about 0.12%. Sequenced input: CD8+ T cells from PBMCs. The receptors here all came from a human donor with multiple sclerosis.

The chain has TRBV6-5 and TRBJ2-3; D call uncertain. Trimming pared 5 bases from V and 2 bases from J, leaving 8 bases between. In germline, CDR1 is MNHEY, CDR2 SVGAGI. This CDR3 contains 13 residues. CDR3 in DNA: TGTGCCAGCAGTACTCTTAACACAGATACGCAGTATTTT. This codes for CASSTLNTDTQYF.

This chain uses TRBV4-1 with TRBJ2-1, with TRBD1 matching over 10 bases. Germline V lookup: CDR1 MGHRA, CDR2 YSYEKL. This CDR3 has 14 residues. Unmatched junction bases numbered 0, after V lost 6 bases and J lost 1 base. The CDR3 region is CASRGQGSYNEQFF. The CDR3 bases are TGCGCCAGCAGGGGACAGGGGTCCTACAATGAGCAGTTCTTC.

J is TRBJ2-3 and V is TRBV5-1; possibly TRBD2 for D (6 bases). CDR1 is SGHRS, CDR2 YFSETQ, per germline. Trimming left V 3 bases short and J 2 bases short, with 13 bases between. The CDR3 runs to 15 residues. The DNA of the CDR3 is TGCGCCAGCAGCTCCATAGCGGAGCCCACAGATACGCAGTATTTT. It encodes CASSSIAEPTDTQYF.

This chain links TRBV10-3 with TRBJ2-5; D is perhaps TRBD2 (6 bases). V was shortened by 4 bases and J by 0 bases, with 12 bases between the two germline ends. Germline V lookup: CDR1 ENHRY, CDR2 SYGVKD. The CDR3 has 15 residues. In DNA, the CDR3 is TGTGCCATCAGTGGGGGGGACCTTAACCAAGAGACCCAGTACTTC. Encoded protein: CAISGGDLNQETQYF.

The V call is TRBV29-1, the J call TRBJ2-7; 8 nucleotides align to TRBD2. The CDR3 extends over 12 amino acids. Germline trimming cut 6 bases from V and 1 base from J; bases unmatched to any gene: 2. Germline lookup yields CDR1 SQVTM and CDR2 ANQGSEA. CDR3 in DNA: TGCAGCGTGGGCGGGGGGTCCTACGAGCAGTACTTC. This codes for CSVGGGSYEQYF.

V is TRBV27 and J is TRBJ2-7; 12 positions agree with TRBD1. The V gene end was trimmed by 5 bases and the J gene end by 7 bases; junction bases not matched to a gene: 6. The germline V gene has CDR1 MNHEY and CDR2 SMNVEV (reference sequence). This CDR3 region has 14 residues. The CDR3 region has the DNA TGTGCCAGCAGTGGGGACAGGGGGCCTCTGGAGCAGTACTTC. The encoded protein is CASSGDRGPLEQYF.

This rearrangement joins TRBV28 to TRBJ2-5, with TRBD1 matching 8 bases. Trimming removed 3 bases from V and 5 bases from J; junction bases left unmatched: 5. CDR1 MDHEN and CDR2 SYDVKM come from the germline V gene. CDR3 length equals 14 residues. CDR3 sequence reads: CASSLDRAKETQYF. CDR3 in DNA: TGTGCCAGCAGTTTGGACAGGGCTAAGGAGACCCAGTACTTC.

V is TRBV11-2 and J is TRBJ2-7; possible D gene TRBD2, 5 bases. Trimming left V 5 bases short and J 4 bases short, with 12 bases between. This CDR3 has 13 residues. Germline CDR1 is SGHAT and CDR2 is FQNNGV. The CDR3 spells CASSGDERYEQYF. CDR3 DNA sequence: TGTGCCAGCAGCGGAGACGAGCGGTACGAGCAGTACTTC.

The chain is built from TRBV27 and TRBJ2-7, with D possibly TRBD2 on 6 matching bases. Trimming cost V 5 bases and J 1 base, with 15 bases left between them. This CDR3 spans 15 amino acids. CDR1 and CDR2 (germline): MNHEY, SMNVEV (reference sequence). In DNA form, the CDR3 reads TGTGCCAGCAGTCCATGGGGCGGGACGTCCTACGAGCAGTACTTC. Translation gives CASSPWGGTSYEQYF.

The gene calls are TRBV5-1 and TRBJ1-2, with TRBD1 identical over 10 bases. This CDR3 comprises 17 residues. The V gene's germline CDR1 is SGHRS and CDR2 YFSETQ. V gave up 5 bases and J gave up 4 bases; unmatched junction bases: 14. CDR3 sequence (DNA): TGCGCCAGCAGTTTTCGGGCCCCGGGACAGGGGACCTATGGCTACACCTTC. It encodes CASSFRAPGQGTYGYTF.

Written as DNA, the CDR3 is TGCGCCAGCAGCCAAAGGGACAGGGGGCGCGATGGCTACACCTTC. Its translation: CASSQRDRGRDGYTF. The chain is built from TRBV4-1 and TRBJ1-2; 12 nucleotides line up with TRBD1. After removal of 2 bases from V and 6 bases from J, the junction contained 4 bases not matched to a gene. In germline, CDR1 is MGHRA, CDR2 YSYEKL. CDR3 length equals 15 residues.

V is TRBV5-4 and J is TRBJ1-2; 10 nucleotides line up with TRBD1. V shed 1 base and J 10 bases; nucleotides not matched to a gene: 7. Germline V gene data show CDR1 as SGHNT and CDR2 as YYREEE (reference sequence). The CDR3 covers 14 residues. The CDR3 DNA sequence: TGTGCCAGCAGCTTGATCTTTGGGACAGGGGACTACACCTTC. It translates to CASSLIFGTGDYTF.

V usage is TRBV10-3 and J usage is TRBJ2-1, with D perhaps matching TRBD2 (6 bases). The CDR3 has 15 residues. CDR1 ENHRY and CDR2 SYGVKD come from the germline V gene. V shed 4 bases and J shed 3 bases, with 13 bases lying between them. CDR3: CAISAAGSYYNEQFF. The CDR3 coding sequence is TGTGCCATCAGTGCGGCCGGGAGTTACTACAATGAGCAGTTCTTC.

The V gene is TRBV5-6, the J gene TRBJ2-5; 7 bases match TRBD2. The length of the CDR3 is 17 residues. CDR1 SGHDT and CDR2 YYEEEE come from the germline V gene. V gave up 0 bases and J gave up 5 bases; unmatched junction bases: 13. CDR3 bases: TGTGCCAGCAGCTTGGCCGTTAGCGGGCGTATCCGGGAGACCCAGTACTTC. It is translated as CASSLAVSGRIRETQYF.

This chain uses TRBV30 with TRBJ2-7; D remains unclear. This CDR3 has 11 amino acids. CDR1 GTSNPN and CDR2 SVGIG come from the germline V gene (reference sequence). Trimming left V 6 bases short and J 3 bases short, with 9 bases between. CDR3 nucleotide sequence: TGTGCCTGTCTGGACCACTACGAGCAGTACTTC. It encodes CACLDHYEQYF.